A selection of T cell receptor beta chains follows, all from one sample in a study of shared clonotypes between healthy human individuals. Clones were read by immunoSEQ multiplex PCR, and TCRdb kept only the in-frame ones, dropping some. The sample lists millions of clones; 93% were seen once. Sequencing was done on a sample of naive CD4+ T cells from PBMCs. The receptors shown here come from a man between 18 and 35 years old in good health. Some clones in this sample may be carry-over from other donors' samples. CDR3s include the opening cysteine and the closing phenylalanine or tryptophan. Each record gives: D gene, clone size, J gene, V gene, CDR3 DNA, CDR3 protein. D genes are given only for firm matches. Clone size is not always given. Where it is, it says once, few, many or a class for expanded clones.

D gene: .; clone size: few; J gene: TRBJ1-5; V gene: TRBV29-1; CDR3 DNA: TGCAGCGTGGGGGGGAGCAATCAGCCCCAGCATTTT; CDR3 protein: CSVGGSNQPQHF
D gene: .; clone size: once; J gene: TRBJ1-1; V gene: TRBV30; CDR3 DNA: TGTGCCTGGAGTGGGGAGACATGGTTGAACACTGAAGCTTTCTTT; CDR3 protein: CAWSGETWLNTEAFF
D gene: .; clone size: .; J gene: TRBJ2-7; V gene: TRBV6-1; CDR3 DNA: TGTGCCAGCGGGGGGGCGAGGAAGCAGATCTACGAGCAGTACTTC; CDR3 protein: CASGGARKQIYEQYF
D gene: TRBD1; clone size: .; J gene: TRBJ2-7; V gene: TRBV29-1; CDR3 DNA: TGCAGCGTTGGTAGGACAGGGAGCTCCTACGAGCAGTACTTC; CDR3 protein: CSVGRTGSSYEQYF
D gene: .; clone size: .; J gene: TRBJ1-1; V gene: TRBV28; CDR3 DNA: TGTGCCAGCGCATCGGGGGGGCTGCTGGACACTGAAGCTTTCTTT; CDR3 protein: CASASGGLLDTEAFF
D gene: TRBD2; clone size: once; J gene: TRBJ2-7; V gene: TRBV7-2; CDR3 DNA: TGTGCCAGCAGCTTAAAACGCGCTAGCGGGACCTACGAGCAGTACTTC; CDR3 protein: CASSLKRASGTYEQYF
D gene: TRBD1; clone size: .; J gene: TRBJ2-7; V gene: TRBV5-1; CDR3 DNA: TGCGCCAGCAGCGGGGGACAGGGCGGATACGAGCAGTACTTC; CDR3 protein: CASSGGQGGYEQYF
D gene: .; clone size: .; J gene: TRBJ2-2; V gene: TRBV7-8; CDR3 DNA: TGTGCCAGCAGCTCGCGGCCTTCCCGGACCGGGGAGCTGTTTTTT; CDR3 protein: CASSSRPSRTGELFF
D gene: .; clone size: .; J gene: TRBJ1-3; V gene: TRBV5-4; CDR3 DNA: TGTGCCAGCAGCTTGGGGGGAAAAAACACCATATATTTT; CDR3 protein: CASSLGGKNTIYF
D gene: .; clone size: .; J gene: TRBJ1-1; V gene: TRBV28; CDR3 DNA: TGTGCCAGCAGTTACCTCCGAGGGGGAATGAACACTGAAGCTTTCTTT; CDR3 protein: CASSYLRGGMNTEAFF
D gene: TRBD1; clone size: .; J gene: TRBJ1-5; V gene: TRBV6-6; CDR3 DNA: TGTGCCAGCACCCAGGGGACAGGGGTTCTGGATCAGCCCCAGCATTTT; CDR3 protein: CASTQGTGVLDQPQHF
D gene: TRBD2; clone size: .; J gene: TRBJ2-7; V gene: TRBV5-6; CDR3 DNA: TGTGCCAGCAGCTTGGCGGGCGCTAGCGGGAGAAGTTACGAGCAGTACTTC; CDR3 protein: CASSLAGASGRSYEQYF
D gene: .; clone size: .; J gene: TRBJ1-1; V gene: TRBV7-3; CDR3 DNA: TGTGCCAGCAGCTTAATAGGATCGGCCACTGAAGCTTTCTTT; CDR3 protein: CASSLIGSATEAFF
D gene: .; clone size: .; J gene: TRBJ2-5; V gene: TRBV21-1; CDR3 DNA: TGTGCCAGCAGCAAACCCCCGGGAGCCCCGGAAGAGACCCAGTACTTC; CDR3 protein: CASSKPPGAPEETQYF
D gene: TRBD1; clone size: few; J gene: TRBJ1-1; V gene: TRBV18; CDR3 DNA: TGTGCCAGCTCATTGGGACAGGGGGCTGGCACTGAAGCTTTCTTT; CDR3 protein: CASSLGQGAGTEAFF
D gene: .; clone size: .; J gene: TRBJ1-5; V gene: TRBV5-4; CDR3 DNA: TGTGCCAGCAGCTTGGACAGGGATAATCAGCCCCAGCATTTT; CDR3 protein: CASSLDRDNQPQHF
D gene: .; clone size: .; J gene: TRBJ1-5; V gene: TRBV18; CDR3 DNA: TGTGCCAGCTCACCACCGATATCGGGGTCGGGCAATCAGCCCCAGCATTTT; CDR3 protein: CASSPPISGSGNQPQHF
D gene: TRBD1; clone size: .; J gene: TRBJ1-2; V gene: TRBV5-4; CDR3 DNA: TGTGCCAGCAGCTTCGGACAGGATGGCTACACCTTC; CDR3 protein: CASSFGQDGYTF
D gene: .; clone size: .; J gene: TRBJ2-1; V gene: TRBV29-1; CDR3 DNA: TGCAGCGCTGGGCAGCGGTTAGGGGGCAATGAGCAGTTCTTC; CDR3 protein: CSAGQRLGGNEQFF
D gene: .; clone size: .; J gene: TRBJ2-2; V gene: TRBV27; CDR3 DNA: TGTGCCAGCAGTTTTTGGGGCCACACCGGGGAGCTGTTTTTT; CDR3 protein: CASSFWGHTGELFF
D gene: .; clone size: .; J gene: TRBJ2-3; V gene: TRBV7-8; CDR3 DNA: TGTGCCAGCAGCCCAGGGGTGGCTAGCACAGATACGCAGTATTTT; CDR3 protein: CASSPGVASTDTQYF
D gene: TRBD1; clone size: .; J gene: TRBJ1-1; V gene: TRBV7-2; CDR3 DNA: TGTGCCAGCAGCCTACAGACAGGGAGGGGGAACACTGAAGCTTTCTTT; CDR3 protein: CASSLQTGRGNTEAFF
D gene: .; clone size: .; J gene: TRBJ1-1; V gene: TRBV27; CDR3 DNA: TGTGCCAGCAGTTTCCGGACACCCCAGGAGGCTTTCTTT; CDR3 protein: CASSFRTPQEAFF
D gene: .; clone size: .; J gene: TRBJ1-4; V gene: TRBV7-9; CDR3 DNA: TGTGCCAGCGCCGGGACCTCGGCGGAAAAACTGTTTTTT; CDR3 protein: CASAGTSAEKLFF
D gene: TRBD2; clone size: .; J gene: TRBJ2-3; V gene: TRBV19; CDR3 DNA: TGTGCCAGTAGTACCCCTCGACTAGCGGGCAACACAGATACGCAGTATTTT; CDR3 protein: CASSTPRLAGNTDTQYF
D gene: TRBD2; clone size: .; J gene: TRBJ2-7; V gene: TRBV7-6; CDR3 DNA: TGTGCCAGCAGCTTAGATATGACTAGCGGAAACTACGAGCAGTACTTC; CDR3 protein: CASSLDMTSGNYEQYF
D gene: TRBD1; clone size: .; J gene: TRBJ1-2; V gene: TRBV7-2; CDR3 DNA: TGTGCCAGCAGCGACCGCTCCCAGGGGGCCTTCTATGGCTACACCTTC; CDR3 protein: CASSDRSQGAFYGYTF
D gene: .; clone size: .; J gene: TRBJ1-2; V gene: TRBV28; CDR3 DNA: TGTGCCAGCAGTTTAAGCGGGGCAATCAGCTACACCTTC; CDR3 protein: CASSLSGAISYTF
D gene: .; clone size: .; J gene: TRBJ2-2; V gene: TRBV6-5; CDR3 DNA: TGTGCCAGCTCCAGGCTGCCCGGGGAGCTGTTTTTT; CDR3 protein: CASSRLPGELFF
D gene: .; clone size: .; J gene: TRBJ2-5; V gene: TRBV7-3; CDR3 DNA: TGTGCCAGCAGCTTGGGGACCCGAGAGACCCAGTACTTC; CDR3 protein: CASSLGTRETQYF
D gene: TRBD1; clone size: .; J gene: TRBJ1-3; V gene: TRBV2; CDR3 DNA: TGTGCCAGCCATCCGGGACAGGGGAAAGGAAACACCATATATTTT; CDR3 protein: CASHPGQGKGNTIYF
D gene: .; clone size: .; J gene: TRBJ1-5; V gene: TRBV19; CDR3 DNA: TGTGCCAGTATGGACTTCCAGGGGTGGAATCAGCCCCAGCATTTT; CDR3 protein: CASMDFQGWNQPQHF
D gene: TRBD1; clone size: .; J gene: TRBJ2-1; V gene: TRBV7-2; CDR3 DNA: TGTGCCAGCAGCCAGGGGACAGGGGTGAATGAGCAGTTCTTC; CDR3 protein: CASSQGTGVNEQFF
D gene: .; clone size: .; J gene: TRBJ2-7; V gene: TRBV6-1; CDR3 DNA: TGTGCCAGCAGTTTTTCGGGTGGGCCCTACGAGCAGTACTTC; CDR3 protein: CASSFSGGPYEQYF
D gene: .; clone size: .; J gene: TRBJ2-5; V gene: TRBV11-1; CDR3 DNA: TGTGCCAGCAGCGGTTACTTGGGTGAGACCCAGTACTTC; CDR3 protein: CASSGYLGETQYF
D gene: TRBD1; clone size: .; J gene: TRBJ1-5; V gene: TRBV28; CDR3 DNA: TGTGCCAGCACCGCAGCCCGGGGACAGGGGGCATCTAGTCAGCCCCAGCATTTT; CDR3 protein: CASTAARGQGASSQPQHF
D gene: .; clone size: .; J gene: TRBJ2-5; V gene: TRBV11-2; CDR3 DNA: TGTGCCAGCAGCTTATTAAACGCAGGGGTTGGGCAGACCCAGTACTTC; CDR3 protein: CASSLLNAGVGQTQYF
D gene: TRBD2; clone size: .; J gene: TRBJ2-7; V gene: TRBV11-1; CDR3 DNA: TGTGCCAGCAGCAGTGCTAGCGGGAGCTTCTCCTACGAGCAGTACTTC; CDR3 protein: CASSSASGSFSYEQYF
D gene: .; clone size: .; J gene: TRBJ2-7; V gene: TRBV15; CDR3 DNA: TGTGCCACCAGCAGAGATCTTAGCAACATGGCTCGCGAGCAGTACTTC; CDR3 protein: CATSRDLSNMAREQYF
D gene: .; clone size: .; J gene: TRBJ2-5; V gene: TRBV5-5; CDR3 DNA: TGTGCCAGCAGCTCCGGACAGCCCCAAGAGACCCAGTACTTC; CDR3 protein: CASSSGQPQETQYF
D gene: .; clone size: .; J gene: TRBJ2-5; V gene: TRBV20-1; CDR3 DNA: TGCAGTGCTAGAGTCGCGGAGACCCAGTACTTC; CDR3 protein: CSARVAETQYF
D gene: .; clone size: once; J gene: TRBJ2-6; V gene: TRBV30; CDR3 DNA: TGTGCCGGGACCTCTGGGGCCAACGTCCTGACTTTC; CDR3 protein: CAGTSGANVLTF
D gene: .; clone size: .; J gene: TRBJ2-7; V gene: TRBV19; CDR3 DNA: TGTGCCAGTAGCCTAGGGGGGAGTTTCGAGCAGTACTTC; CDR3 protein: CASSLGGSFEQYF
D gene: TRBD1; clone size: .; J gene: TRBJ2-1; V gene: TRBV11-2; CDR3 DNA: TGTGCCAGCATGGGGACAGCGTACAATGAGCAGTTCTTC; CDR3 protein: CASMGTAYNEQFF
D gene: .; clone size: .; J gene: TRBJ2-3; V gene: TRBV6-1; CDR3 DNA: TGTGCCAGCAGTACAGGATCCACAGATACGCAGTATTTT; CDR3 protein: CASSTGSTDTQYF
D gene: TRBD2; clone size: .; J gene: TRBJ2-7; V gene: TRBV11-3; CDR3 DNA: TGTGCCAGCACTATAACTAGTGGGGCGGGAGTGCCCTACGAGCAGTACTTC; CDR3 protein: CASTITSGAGVPYEQYF
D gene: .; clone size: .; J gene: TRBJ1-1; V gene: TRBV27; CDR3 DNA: TGTGCCAGCAGTTCCTCGCACACTGAAGCTTTCTTT; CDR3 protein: CASSSSHTEAFF
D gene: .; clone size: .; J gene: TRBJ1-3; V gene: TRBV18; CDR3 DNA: TGTGCCAGCTCACCTCAGGGAAGGGGTTCTGGAAACACCATATATTTT; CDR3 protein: CASSPQGRGSGNTIYF
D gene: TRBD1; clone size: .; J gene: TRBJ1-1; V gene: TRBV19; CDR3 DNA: TGTGCCAGTTTGAGGACAGGGACCACTGAAGCTTTCTTT; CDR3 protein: CASLRTGTTEAFF
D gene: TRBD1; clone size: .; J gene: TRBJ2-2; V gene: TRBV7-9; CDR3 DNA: TGTGCCAGCAGCGGAAGGGACAGGGAGTGGTCCGGGGAGCTGTTTTTT; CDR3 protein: CASSGRDREWSGELFF
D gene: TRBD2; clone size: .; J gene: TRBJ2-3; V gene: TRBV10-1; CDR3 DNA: TGCGCCAGCAGTGTTAGCGGGAACACAGATACGCAGTATTTT; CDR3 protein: CASSVSGNTDTQYF
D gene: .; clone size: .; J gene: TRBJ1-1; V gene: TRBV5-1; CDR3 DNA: TGCGCCAGCAGCTTGGTAGGTCGGGAAAACACTGAAGCTTTCTTT; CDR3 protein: CASSLVGRENTEAFF
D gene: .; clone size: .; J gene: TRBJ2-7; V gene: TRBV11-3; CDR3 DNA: TGTGCCAGCAGCTTAGATGGTGGGACTGGAGCCTACGAGCAGTACTTC; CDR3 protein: CASSLDGGTGAYEQYF
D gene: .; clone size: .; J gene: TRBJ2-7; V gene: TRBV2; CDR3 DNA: TGTGCCAGCAGTGCTCTGTGGGGGGAGGACGGGTACGAGCAGTACTTC; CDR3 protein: CASSALWGEDGYEQYF